This TCR beta chain comes out of a study of CD8+ T cells in alopecia areata. Study results and caveats: Scalp lesions, especially in alopecia totalis/universalis, had higher clonality than normal scalp. The study found TCR sharing across patients less clear than in mice, possibly for HLA reasons.

RNA was extracted and reverse transcribed into cDNA as the sequencing template. The protocol was immunoSEQ multiplex PCR, while the TCRdb copy is restricted to in-frame clones and leaves out a portion. The sample contains 120,000 or so clones, 45% to 50% of which appear only once. As regards this clone: Its matching antigen is unknown.

CDR3 length equals 13 residues. Per the germline V gene, CDR1 is MDHEN and CDR2 is SYDVKM. V dropped 4 bases and J dropped 3 bases, with 7 bases sitting between them. The chain links TRBV28 to TRBJ1-5; D is unresolved. Sequenced input: NKG2D-low CD8+ T cells sorted from blood. This TCR came from a human donor with alopecia areata. The CDR3 is CASSWGSNQPQHF. CDR3 coding DNA: TGTGCCAGCAGTTGGGGTTCCAATCAGCCCCAGCATTTT.